The next 27 T cell receptor beta chains were all read from a single sample in a study of blood T cell repertoires in COVID-19. TCRdb's table, derived via immunoSEQ multiplex PCR, lists solely in-frame clones and lacks some. This table has 120,000 or so clones, around 83% appearing once. The sample was peripheral blood. These receptors came from a man at least 80 years old with active or convalescent COVID-19.

The chain uses TRBV4-3 and TRBJ1-3, with a weak D call TRBD1 (5 bases). This CDR3 is built from 15 residues. V was clipped by 1 base and J by 2 bases, with 9 bases between them. CDR1 LGHNA and CDR2 YSLEER come from the germline V gene. The CDR3 bases are TGCGCCAGCAGCCAAGTAAGCAGGGCTGGAAACACCATATATTTT. It translates to CASSQVSRAGNTIYF.

The chain employs TRBV5-4 and TRBJ2-1; 9 nucleotides agree with TRBD2. This CDR3 has 17 residues. Germline trimming cut 0 bases from V and 7 bases from J; bases unmatched to any gene: 11. CDR1 is SGHNT, CDR2 YYREEE, per germline (reference sequence). CDR3 amino acids: CASSLELAAGGSNEQFF. The CDR3 region has the DNA TGTGCCAGCAGCTTGGAACTTGCGGCGGGGGGGTCGAATGAGCAGTTCTTC.

This clone appeared a few times. This chain connects TRBV10-3 to TRBJ1-3, with a weak D call TRBD1 (5 bases). CDR1 and CDR2 (germline): ENHRY, SYGVKD. The CDR3 is 15 amino acids. The germline V and J ends were trimmed by 1 base and 2 bases, with 9 bases remaining between them. The CDR3 protein is CAISELQGTGNTIYF. The DNA of the CDR3 is TGTGCCATCAGTGAGTTGCAGGGCACTGGAAACACCATATATTTT.

V is TRBV6-2 or TRBV6-3 and J is TRBJ2-2; the match to TRBD1 covers 10 bases. V lost 5 bases, J lost 6 bases, and 3 bases stayed unmatched. In germline, CDR1 is MNHEY, CDR2 SVGEGT. This CDR3 comprises 14 residues. CDR3 region: CASSLGQGAGELFF. DNA for the CDR3: TGTGCCAGCAGTCTTGGACAGGGGGCCGGGGAGCTGTTTTTT.

This chain joins TRBV30 and TRBJ2-7; D not resolved. The germline gives CDR1 GTSNPN, CDR2 SVGIG (reference sequence). The CDR3 runs to 13 residues. Trimming removed 0 bases from V and 3 bases from J, with 9 bases in between. CDR3 region: CAWSVADGYEQYF. In DNA form, the CDR3 reads TGTGCCTGGAGTGTAGCCGATGGCTACGAGCAGTACTTC. Variable domain in full (rest from reference TRBV30 and TRBJ2-7): SQTIHQWPATLVQPVGSPLSLECTVEGTSNPNLYWYRQAAGRGLQLLFYSVGIGQISSEVPQNLSASRPQDRQFILSSKKLLLSDSGFYLCAWSVADGYEQYFGPGTRLTVT.

The chain recombines TRBV19 with TRBJ2-3; 13 bases align to TRBD2. J was trimmed by 0 bases and V by 6 bases; bases with no gene match: 6. The CDR3 has 17 amino acids. Germline lookup yields CDR1 LNHDA and CDR2 SQIVND (reference sequence). The CDR3 DNA reads TGTGCCAGTAGCAGGACTAGCGGGGGACCTAGCACAGATACGCAGTATTTT. Translated, it gives CASSRTSGGPSTDTQYF. The full variable domain, its missing parts supplied by reference TRBV19 and TRBJ2-3, is DGGITQSPKYLFRKEGQNVTLSCEQNLNHDAMYWYRQDPGQGLRLIYYSQIVNDFQKGDIAEGYSVSREKKESFPLTVTSAQKNPTAFYLCASSRTSGGPSTDTQYFGPGTRLTVL.

This clone was observed once. The sample holds other DNA sequences that translate to the same CDR3. This chain connects TRBV12-3 or TRBV12-4 to TRBJ1-5, with a weak D call TRBD1 (6 bases). V was shortened by 6 bases and J by 2 bases, with 8 bases between the two germline ends. The CDR3 totals 13 residues. CDR3: CASRRTGNQPQHF. CDR3 DNA: TGTGCCAGCAGGCGGACAGGCAATCAGCCCCAGCATTTT.

The chain has TRBV5-4 and TRBJ1-1, with D hard to call. CDR1 and CDR2 from the germline V gene are SGHNT and YYREEE (reference sequence). The CDR3 runs to 14 residues. Trimming took off 4 bases at V and 1 base at J, with 11 bases between the two ends. CDR3 bases: TGTGCCAGCAGCCGTGCGGAGGGGAACACTGAAGCTTTCTTT. This codes for CASSRAEGNTEAFF.

J is TRBJ1-2 and V is TRBV3-1 (or the pseudogene TRBV3-2), with 8 bases lining up with TRBD1. V was pared by 5 bases and J by 8 bases, with 13 bases of the junction left unmatched. The CDR3 is 15 residues long. Germline CDR1 reads LGHDT; CDR2 reads YNNKEL (reference sequence). Here the CDR3 reads CASSIPGQGSDGYTF. Here the CDR3 DNA reads TGTGCCAGCAGCATTCCCGGACAGGGTTCGGACGGCTACACCTTC.

The chain recombines TRBV7-2 with TRBJ1-1; D uncertain. The CDR3 extends over 13 amino acids. Germline V gene lookup returns CDR1 SGHTA and CDR2 FQGNSA. V lost 8 bases and J 0 bases, leaving 10 bases between the germline ends. DNA of the CDR3: TGTGCCAGCGGACTCTCGTTGAACACTGAAGCTTTCTTT. This sequence encodes CASGLSLNTEAFF.

The chain couples TRBV5-1 to TRBJ2-5; 9 bases align to TRBD2. This CDR3 region has 16 residues. After removal of 2 bases from V and 1 base from J, the junction contained 6 bases not matched to a gene. Germline values: CDR1 SGHRS, CDR2 YFSETQ. CDR3 residues: CASSFGGSGGQETQYF. The CDR3 DNA follows: TGCGCCAGCAGCTTCGGTGGTAGCGGGGGCCAAGAGACCCAGTACTTC.

This clone occurred a few times. The chain recombines TRBV24-1 with TRBJ2-2; D may be TRBD2 (5 bases). Trimming left V 5 bases short and J 2 bases short, with 20 bases between. This CDR3 has 18 residues. Looked up from germline, CDR1 is KGHDR and CDR2 is SFDVKD. The CDR3 bases are TGTGCCACCAGTGTATGGTCCGGGAAAGAGGGAAACACCGGGGAGCTGTTTTTT. As protein: CATSVWSGKEGNTGELFF.

This clone was seen a single time. CDR3 loop: CASSLTRADYNEQFF. The CDR3, as DNA: TGTGCCAGCAGCTTAACGAGGGCCGATTACAATGAGCAGTTCTTC. This sequence joins TRBV7-3 and TRBJ2-1; D possibly corresponds to TRBD2 (5 bases). Trimming took 0 bases from V and 4 from J, leaving 10 bases between them. This CDR3 spans 15 amino acids. Germline V gene data show CDR1 as SGHTA and CDR2 as FQGTGA.

There are a few counts of this clone. V and J are TRBV6-6 and TRBJ2-5, with a tentative D call TRBD2 (6 bases). Trimming left V 6 bases short and J 5 bases short, with 13 bases between. The CDR3 consists of 13 residues. Per germline, CDR1 MNHNY and CDR2 SVGAGI (reference sequence). CDR3 residues: CASRPPGVETQYF. CDR3 in DNA: TGTGCCAGCAGACCCCCGGGGGTTGAGACCCAGTACTTC.

The rearrangement uses TRBV20-1 and TRBJ1-4; TRBD1 is a possible D gene (5 bases). Germline V CDR1 and CDR2: DFQATT, SNEGSKA (reference sequence). The germline V and J ends were trimmed by 6 bases and 10 bases, with 12 bases remaining between them. The CDR3 sequence is 11 residues long. The DNA of the CDR3 is TGCAGTGCAGAGGTCGGGGGAAAACTGTTTTTT. Translating gives CSAEVGGKLFF.

This chain joins TRBV3-1 (or the pseudogene TRBV3-2) and TRBJ1-2, with 7 bases fitting TRBD1. This CDR3 has 16 amino acids. The germline CDR1 and CDR2 sequences are LGHDT and YNNKEL (reference sequence). V lost 4 bases and J lost 3; bases outside the gene matches: 11. The CDR3 coding sequence is TGTGCCAGCAGCCGCTCGGGACAGCAAAGGGACTATGGCTACACCTTC. It encodes CASSRSGQQRDYGYTF.

This clone was seen just once. The rearrangement joins TRBV11-2 to TRBJ1-2; 9 bases agree with TRBD1. Germline CDR1 and CDR2: SGHAT and FQNNGV. V lost 6 bases and J lost 7; bases outside the gene matches: 6. This CDR3 region has 13 residues. As DNA, the CDR3 is TGTGCCAGCAGATGGACAGGGGAGAGTGGCTACACCTTC. Translated, it gives CASRWTGESGYTF.

The rearrangement links TRBV27 to TRBJ2-3; 8 bases align to TRBD2. Germline CDR1 and CDR2: MNHEY and SMNVEV (reference sequence). V was pared by 7 bases and J by 5 bases, with 14 bases of the junction left unmatched. The length of the CDR3 is 16 residues. DNA for the CDR3: TGTGCCAGCAACAACTCCGGGACTAGACAAGAAGATACGCAGTATTTT. Its protein is CASNNSGTRQEDTQYF.

Note on this clone: At one end, the junction sequence differs from germline, possibly due to a read error. This chain links TRBV19 with TRBJ1-5, with 11 bases lining up with TRBD1. Per germline, CDR1 LNHDA and CDR2 SQIVND (reference sequence). The CDR3 is 16 amino acids. CDR3 loop: CASSMLWTGGNQPQHF. DNA of the CDR3: TGTGCCAGTAGTATGCTCTGGACAGGGGGCAACCAGCCCCAGCATTTT.

The CDR3 reads CASSGVRRGVEGEQFF. DNA for the CDR3: TGTGCCAGCAGCGGGGTTCGGCGGGGGGTAGAGGGTGAGCAGTTCTTC. The chain carries TRBV7-8 and TRBJ2-1; 8 nucleotides match TRBD2. The CDR3 consists of 16 residues. The V gene's germline CDR1 is SGHVS and CDR2 FQNEAQ. V shed 5 bases, J shed 9 bases, and the junction held 15 bases outside the gene matches.

This clone was counted a few times. The DNA for the CDR3 is TGTGCCAGTAGTCAGAACACCGGGGAGCTGTTTTTT. Its translation is CASSQNTGELFF. The chain recombines TRBV19 with TRBJ2-2; no reliable D call. The CDR3 length is 12 residues. The V end lost 5 bases, the J end lost 1 base, and 2 bases lay between the germline ends. Germline V gene data show CDR1 as LNHDA and CDR2 as SQIVND (reference sequence). Full variable domain (missing parts from reference TRBV19 and TRBJ2-2): DGGITQSPKYLFRKEGQNVTLSCEQNLNHDAMYWYRQDPGQGLRLIYYSQIVNDFQKGDIAEGYSVSREKKESFPLTVTSAQKNPTAFYLCASSQNTGELFFGEGSRLTVL.

This chain uses TRBV19 with TRBJ1-6, with 11 bases lining up with TRBD1. There are 16 residues in the CDR3. The J segment lost 0 bases and the V segment lost 5 bases, leaving 0 bases of the junction unmatched. Germline V gene lookup returns CDR1 LNHDA and CDR2 SQIVND (reference sequence). For the CDR3, the DNA is TGTGCCAGTAGTGGGACAGGGGGCTCCTATAATTCACCCCTCCACTTT. It specifies CASSGTGGSYNSPLHF.

V and J are TRBV2 and TRBJ2-1; 15 bases match TRBD2. The CDR3 extends over 16 amino acids. Unmatched junction bases numbered 5, after V lost 7 bases and J lost 4 bases. The germline V gene encodes CDR1 SNHLY and CDR2 FYNNEI. DNA for the CDR3: TGTGCCAGCATTCGGACTAGCGGGGGGGCTTACAATGAGCAGTTCTTC. This translates into CASIRTSGGAYNEQFF.

This chain connects TRBV12-3 or TRBV12-4 to TRBJ1-3; tentatively, D is TRBD1 (6 bases). The V gene lost 11 bases and the J gene lost 6 bases, with 14 bases spanning the gap. The CDR3 covers 12 residues. CDR3 bases: TGTGCCGGGGGGGCTTTAGAAAACACCATATATTTT. Translated, it gives CAGGALENTIYF.

The V call is TRBV6-1, the J call TRBJ1-3; 8 bases are a match to TRBD1. Trimming cost V 3 bases and J 2 bases; bases outside gene matches: 3. Germline V gives CDR1 MNHNS, CDR2 SASEGT. The CDR3 spans 15 residues. The CDR3 coding sequence is TGTGCCAGCAGTGATCAGGGGGCCACTGGAAACACCATATATTTT. This encodes CASSDQGATGNTIYF.

J is TRBJ2-7 and V is TRBV19; D gene uncertain. Germline CDR1 reads LNHDA; CDR2 reads SQIVND (reference sequence). The CDR3 extends over 15 amino acids. V was clipped by 0 bases and J by 0 bases, with 9 bases between them. The chain's CDR3 is CASSIDEVISYEQYF. The DNA of the CDR3 is TGTGCCAGTAGTATAGATGAGGTGATCTCCTACGAGCAGTACTTC.

V usage is TRBV9 and J usage is TRBJ1-6; 7 nucleotides match TRBD1. The V gene's germline CDR1 is SGDLS and CDR2 YYNGEE. The CDR3 consists of 14 residues. J lost 8 bases, V lost 1 base, and 3 bases had no gene match. This CDR3 is CASSVLQGDSPLHF. The CDR3 DNA reads as TGTGCCAGCAGCGTACTTCAGGGGGATTCACCCCTCCACTTT.